This is a list of T cell receptor beta chains from one sample in a study of cytomegalovirus exposure and HLA in healthy donors. TCRdb's copy holds only in-frame clones and misses some; the assay was immunoSEQ multiplex PCR. In the table there are more than 85,000 clones, 70% to 90% of which are singletons. Sequenced material: PBMCs. Every receptor here comes from a woman under 30 in good health and CMV-seropositive. Both conserved end residues are part of each CDR3. A D gene is named only where the DNA matches it firmly. Expanded clones are given a class, and other clones once, few, many or no size at all.

CASSSRTTTDTQYF TGTGCCAGCAGCTCCCGGACTACGACAGATACGCAGTATTTT TRBJ2-3 . . TRBV13
CASSENIPSGTEAFF TGTGCCAGCAGTGAAAATATCCCGAGCGGCACTGAAGCTTTCTTT TRBJ1-1 . . TRBV6-1
CASSLAVTANTEAFF TGTGCCAGCAGCTTGGCGGTCACTGCGAACACTGAAGCTTTCTTT TRBJ1-1 . . TRBV5-6
CASRDPQGNTEAFF TGTGCCAGCAGGGACCCCCAGGGGAACACTGAAGCTTTCTTT TRBJ1-1 . . TRBV6-1
CASSESGRGEAFF TGCGCCAGCAGTGAGTCTGGACGGGGTGAAGCTTTCTTT TRBJ1-1 . . TRBV10-1
CSARVRGKLFF TGCAGTGCTAGAGTACGGGGAAAACTGTTTTTT TRBJ1-4 . . TRBV20-1
CASSGLRASEQYF TGTGCCAGTAGTGGATTGCGGGCAAGCGAGCAGTACTTC TRBJ2-7 . . TRBV19
CASSFDGGVYEQYF TGTGCCAGCAGTTTCGATGGAGGGGTGTACGAGCAGTACTTC TRBJ2-7 . . TRBV28
CASSQVGTVTYEQYF TGCGCCAGCAGCCAAGTAGGGACAGTTACCTACGAGCAGTACTTC TRBJ2-7 . TRBD1 TRBV4-1
CASSLGQNQPQHF TGCGCCAGCAGCTTGGGGCAGAATCAGCCCCAGCATTTT TRBJ1-5 . . TRBV5-1
CASSQGEDRPNTEAFF TGCGCCAGCAGCCAAGGAGAGGACAGGCCGAACACTGAAGCTTTCTTT TRBJ1-1 . TRBD1 TRBV4-1
CASSWGPNTGELFF TGTGCCAGTAGTTGGGGGCCGAACACCGGGGAGCTGTTTTTT TRBJ2-2 . . TRBV19
CASSSGISGLAPGELFF TGTGCCAGCTCGTCTGGAATTTCGGGACTAGCCCCCGGGGAGCTGTTTTTT TRBJ2-2 . TRBD2 TRBV6-4
CASMPGTSGRNEQFF TGTGCCAGCATGCCCGGGACTAGCGGGAGAAATGAGCAGTTCTTC TRBJ2-1 . TRBD2 TRBV5-4
CASSLGLSPQGTDTQYF TGTGCCAGCAGCTTAGGGTTGAGCCCGCAGGGCACAGATACGCAGTATTTT TRBJ2-3 . . TRBV11-3
CASSRGGRGLSYEQYF TGTGCCAGCAGTCGAGGAGGACGAGGTCTGAGCTACGAGCAGTACTTC TRBJ2-7 . . TRBV28
CASSLQAGEAYEQYF TGTGCCAGCAGTTTACAAGCGGGAGAAGCCTACGAGCAGTACTTC TRBJ2-7 . TRBD2 TRBV28
CASSRNRQGGGTAEAFF TGTGCCAGCAGCCGAAATCGCCAGGGAGGCGGAACCGCTGAAGCTTTCTTT TRBJ1-1 . . TRBV7-8
CASSFRDRGSYEQYF TGTGCCAGCAGTTTCCGGGACAGGGGATCCTACGAGCAGTACTTC TRBJ2-7 . TRBD1 TRBV6-5
CASSQDPRGYGYTF TGCGCCAGCAGCCAAGATCCCAGGGGCTATGGCTACACCTTC TRBJ1-2 . . TRBV4-1
CAWSVQVLAVNEQYF TGTGCCTGGAGCGTCCAGGTCCTAGCGGTCAACGAGCAGTACTTC TRBJ2-7 . TRBD2 TRBV30
CASSVVPEGDEQFF TGTGCCAGCAGCGTAGTGCCTGAGGGGGATGAGCAGTTCTTC TRBJ2-1 . . TRBV9
CASSGPAVRGAGYEQYF TGTGCCAGCAGTGGCCCCGCCGTGCGGGGGGCGGGTTACGAGCAGTACTTC TRBJ2-7 . TRBD2 TRBV28
CASSSSDIAYEQYF TGTGCCAGCAGTTCATCCGACATTGCCTACGAGCAGTACTTC TRBJ2-7 . . TRBV28
CASSRGGRYTGELFF TGCGCCAGCAGCCGTGGGGGCCGATACACCGGGGAGCTGTTTTTT TRBJ2-2 . . TRBV4-1
CASSYLGPAGELFF TGTGCCAGCAGTTACTTGGGGCCCGCCGGGGAGCTGTTTTTT TRBJ2-2 . . TRBV6-5
CASSYGHGPGGNTIYF TGTGCCAGCAGCTATGGGCACGGTCCGGGGGGAAACACCATATATTTT TRBJ1-3 . . TRBV5-5
CASSPGQGYADTQYF TGTGCCAGCTCACCAGGACAGGGGTACGCAGATACGCAGTATTTT TRBJ2-3 . TRBD1 TRBV18
CSVVQGTDTQYF TGCAGCGTTGTCCAGGGCACAGATACGCAGTATTTT TRBJ2-3 . . TRBV29-1
CASSRQGAQPQHF TGTGCCAGCAGCCGCCAGGGGGCTCAGCCCCAGCATTTT TRBJ1-5 few TRBD1 TRBV28
CASSVESGGHEQYF TGTGCCAGCAGCGTCGAAAGCGGGGGGCACGAGCAGTACTTC TRBJ2-7 few TRBD2 TRBV9
CATSRETGSYYEQYF TGTGCCACCAGCAGAGAGACAGGGTCGTACTACGAGCAGTACTTC TRBJ2-7 . TRBD1 TRBV15
CASSQRRRELDEQFF TGTGCCAGTTCACAACGGCGGCGGGAGCTCGATGAGCAGTTCTTC TRBJ2-1 . TRBD2 TRBV27
CASSRGQGLSYEQYF TGTGCCAGCAGTAGAGGACAGGGACTCTCCTACGAGCAGTACTTC TRBJ2-7 few TRBD1 TRBV27
CAIKRLAEDTDTQYF TGTGCCATCAAGAGACTAGCAGAAGACACAGATACGCAGTATTTT TRBJ2-3 . TRBD2 TRBV10-3
CASSRGGSGGYTF TGTGCCAGCAGCCGAGGGGGCTCGGGAGGCTACACCTTC TRBJ1-2 . TRBD1 TRBV4-2
CASSPQGLTDTQYF TGTGCCAGCTCACCACAGGGGCTAACAGATACGCAGTATTTT TRBJ2-3 . . TRBV18
CASMDRGRGYEQYF TGTGCCAGCATGGACAGGGGCCGCGGATACGAGCAGTACTTC TRBJ2-7 . TRBD1 TRBV11-2
CASSTRGLQEHEQYF TGTGCCAGCAGTACTCGGGGACTTCAGGAGCACGAGCAGTACTTC TRBJ2-7 . . TRBV27